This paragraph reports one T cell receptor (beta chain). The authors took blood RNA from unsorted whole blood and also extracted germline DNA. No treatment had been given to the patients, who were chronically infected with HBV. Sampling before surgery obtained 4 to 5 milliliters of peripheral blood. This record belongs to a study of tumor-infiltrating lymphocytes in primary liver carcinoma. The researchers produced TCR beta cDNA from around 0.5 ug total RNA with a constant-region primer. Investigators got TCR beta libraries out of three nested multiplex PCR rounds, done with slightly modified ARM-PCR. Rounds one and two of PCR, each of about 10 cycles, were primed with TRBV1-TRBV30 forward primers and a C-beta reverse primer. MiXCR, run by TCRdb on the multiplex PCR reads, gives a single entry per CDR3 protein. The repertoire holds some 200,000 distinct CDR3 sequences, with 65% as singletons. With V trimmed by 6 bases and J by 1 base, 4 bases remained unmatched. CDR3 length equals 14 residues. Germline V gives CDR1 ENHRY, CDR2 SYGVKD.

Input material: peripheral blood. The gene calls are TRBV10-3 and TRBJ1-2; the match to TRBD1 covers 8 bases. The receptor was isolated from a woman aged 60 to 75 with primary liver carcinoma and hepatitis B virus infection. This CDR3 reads CAIRPTGVNYGYTF. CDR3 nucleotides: TGTGCCATCAGACCGACAGGGGTTAACTATGGCTACACCTTC.